The TCR beta chain under discussion was sequenced for a study of T cell repertoires in cytomegalovirus infection. TCRdb itself ran the reads through MiXCR, one entry per CDR3 protein. The sample contains around 900,000 distinct CDR3 sequences, roughly 30% of which appear only once. This clonotype was counted a single time. Its antigen remains unknown. There are 13 residues in the CDR3. Trimming left V 5 bases short and J 4 bases short, with 10 bases between. CDR1 is MNHEY and CDR2 is SMNVEV in the germline V gene (reference sequence). This chain links TRBV27 with TRBJ2-3; D perhaps matches TRBD2 (7 bases). Sequenced here: cultured CD8+ T cells from PBMCs, sampled from culture after CMV antigen stimulation. The clonotype was recovered from a human donor in good health (CMV status not recorded). Some clones in this sample may be carry-over from other donors' samples. CDR3 sequence reads: CASSRGAADTQYF. CDR3 sequence (DNA): TGTGCCAGCAGTCGGGGGGCTGCAGATACGCAGTATTTT.